The source of this T cell receptor beta chain is a study of blood T cell repertoires in COVID-19 (dated by TCRdb to about 2020). For context, the study as a whole: Collaborator samples came from the United States, Italy and Spain and covered acute and convalescent phases of COVID-19. The material from the prospective study consisted of cDNA or gDNA derived from T cells, B-cell-depleted T cells, or PBMCs. Subjects who had been exposed to COVID-19, were actively infected with it, or had recovered from it provided the deeply sampled blood TCRbeta repertoires that made up the dataset. The repertoires were released in a freely available public database intended as a resource for research on the immune response to SARS-CoV-2. Samples came from the ongoing ImmuneRACE study (first 160 participants) plus 1,254 subjects from 6 global collaborators. The sample metadata nearly always contained a de-identified subject ID, COVID-19 status, age in years and sex. Where available, HLA class I and class II types were taken from metadata supplied by the sample provider and were not determined by assay-based typing.

A word on this clone: Its cognate antigen has yet to be identified. Base qualities are missing; no much larger clone stands one base away.

TCRbeta CDR3 regions were amplified from genomic DNA by means of the immunoSEQ Assay, a bias-controlled multiplex PCR. The authors processed their data as follows. Within the assay, amplification of reference gene primers was used to estimate how many nucleated cells each sample contained. Sequence reads were collapsed and filtered to measure the absolute abundance of every unique TCRbeta CDR3 rearrangement. Productive Simpson clonality was computed per sample as the square root of Simpson's diversity index over productive rearrangements. As stored in TCRdb, this immuneACCESS dataset retains in-frame rearrangements with V and J assigned. A fraction of the clones does not appear; measured against another copy, unresolved V genes explain less than half of the discrepancy, and the remainder lacks a known reason. The DNA was the basis for D and trimming; V, J and clone size are from that table. This sample lists 250,000 or so clones; approximately 90% were detected once. Of the sample, 2% to 2.5% falls within the top ten clones.

Clipping removes 5 bases from V and 9 bases from J, with 9 as the unmatched junction base count. The CDR3 spans 15 residues, from the cysteine through the phenylalanine. Only the CDR3 part of the read is kept: 45 bases, read in frame from the first base. Based on the germline V gene (reference sequence), the CDR1 and CDR2 sequences are WNHNN and SYGVQD. What the authors observed across the whole study: How much clinical and demographic metadata was included differed by source and by participant, and the metadata was provided uncurated.

Enrolling through a virtual design, the prospective study's participants ranged in age from about 18 to 100 years and lived across roughly 24 United States geographic areas. In the prospective study, participants were assigned to cohorts based on the clinical history participants reported in a screening survey and a study questionnaire. In the prospective study, whole blood, serum and a nasopharyngeal or oropharyngeal swab were collected from each participant by mobile phlebotomists. Over a roughly two-month period, participants in the prospective study had the option of providing additional blood draws and questionnaires. Blood samples from the prospective study were shipped frozen or at room temperature prior to DNA extraction.

The sequence came from a woman aged 40 to 50 with acute COVID-19. The rearrangement combines TRBV10-1 with TRBJ2-5; a stretch of 13 junction bases matches TRBD2. Sequencing was performed on PBMCs or T cells enriched from blood (not recorded which). The DNA sequence is as follows: TGCGCCAGCAGTACCGGGACTAGCGGGGTCGCCCCCCAGTACTTC. Its protein is CASSTGTSGVAPQYF.